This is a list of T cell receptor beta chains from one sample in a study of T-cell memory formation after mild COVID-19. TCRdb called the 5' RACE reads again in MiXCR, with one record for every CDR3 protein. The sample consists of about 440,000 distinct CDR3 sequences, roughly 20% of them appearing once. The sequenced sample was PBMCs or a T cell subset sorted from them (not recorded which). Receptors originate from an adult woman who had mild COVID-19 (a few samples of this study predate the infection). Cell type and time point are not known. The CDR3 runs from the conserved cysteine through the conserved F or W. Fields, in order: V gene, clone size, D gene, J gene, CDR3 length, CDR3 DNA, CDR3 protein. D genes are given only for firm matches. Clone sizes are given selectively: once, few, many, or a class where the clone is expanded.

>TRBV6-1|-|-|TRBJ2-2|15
TGTGCCAGCAACCCACGACTGGCAGTGACCGGGGAGCTGTTTTTT
CASNPRLAVTGELFF
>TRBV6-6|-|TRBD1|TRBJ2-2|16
TGTGCCAGCAGTTTCTGGACAGGGTACAACACCGGGGAGCTGTTTTTT
CASSFWTGYNTGELFF
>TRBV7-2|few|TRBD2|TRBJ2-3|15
TGTGCCAGCAGCGACACCGGGACTAGGGGGTCTACGCAGTATTTT
CASSDTGTRGSTQYF
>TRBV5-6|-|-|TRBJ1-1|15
TGTGCCAGCAGCGCCACTGGATTCGTTGGGACTGAAGCTTTCTTT
CASSATGFVGTEAFF
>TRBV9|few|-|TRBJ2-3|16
TGTGCCAGCAGCGTAGCGGTAGTTCCTGCGGCAGATACGCAGTATTTT
CASSVAVVPAADTQYF
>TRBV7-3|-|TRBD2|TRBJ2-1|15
TGTGCCAGCAGCACAGGGGGGACTAGCGGGATTGAGCAGTTCTTC
CASSTGGTSGIEQFF
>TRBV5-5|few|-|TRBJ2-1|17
TGTGCCAGCAGCTTGGCGCCCCAGGGCCTGGGGTACAATGAGCAGTTCTTC
CASSLAPQGLGYNEQFF
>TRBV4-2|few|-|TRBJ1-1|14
TGTGCCAGCAGCCAAGGAGGGGCGGCCACTGAAGCTTTCTTT
CASSQGGAATEAFF
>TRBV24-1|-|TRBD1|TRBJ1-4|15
TGTGCCACCAGTACGCGCCAGGGGGTTAATGAAAAACTGTTTTTT
CATSTRQGVNEKLFF
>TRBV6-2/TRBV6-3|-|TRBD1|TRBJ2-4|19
TGTGCCAGCAGTTATACTGACAGGGTGTTCCGCGGGGCCAAAAACATTCAGTACTTC
CASSYTDRVFRGAKNIQYF
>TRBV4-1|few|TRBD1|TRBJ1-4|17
TGCGCCAGCAGCCAAGACCTAAACCCAGGGGGGAGTGAAAAACTGTTTTTT
CASSQDLNPGGSEKLFF
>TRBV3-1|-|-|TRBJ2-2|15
TGTGCCAGCAGCCCCGACTACGCGGGCTCCGGGGAGCTGTTTTTT
CASSPDYAGSGELFF
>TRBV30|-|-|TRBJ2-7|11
TGTGCCTGGAGTGGAATCTACGAGCAGTACTTC
CAWSGIYEQYF
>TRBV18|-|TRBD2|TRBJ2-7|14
TGTGCCAGCTCTCCTAGCGGGGACCTTGGTGAGCAGTACTTC
CASSPSGDLGEQYF
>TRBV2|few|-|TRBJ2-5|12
TGTGCCAGCCGGGGAGAAGGGAAGACCCAGTACTTC
CASRGEGKTQYF
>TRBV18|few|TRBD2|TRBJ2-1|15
TGTGCCAGCTCACCACCGCTAGGAGCGGGGGATGAGCAGTTCTTC
CASSPPLGAGDEQFF
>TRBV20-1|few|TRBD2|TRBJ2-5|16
TGCAGTGCTAGAGAAGGAGCGGGAGTGTCCCAAGAGACCCAGTACTTC
CSAREGAGVSQETQYF
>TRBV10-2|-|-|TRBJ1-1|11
TGCGCCAGCAAGAAGGCCACTGAAGCTTTCTTT
CASKKATEAFF
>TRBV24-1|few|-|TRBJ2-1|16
TGTGCCACCAGTGATTTGGGCGGGGAATCCTACAATGAGCAGTTCTTC
CATSDLGGESYNEQFF
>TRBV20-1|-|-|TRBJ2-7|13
TGCAGTGCCCCTCAGGGTGTCTCCTACGAGCAGTACTTC
CSAPQGVSYEQYF
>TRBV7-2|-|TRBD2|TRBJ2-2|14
TGTGCCAGCAGCACCGGACTAGCCCACGGGGAGCTGTTTTTT
CASSTGLAHGELFF
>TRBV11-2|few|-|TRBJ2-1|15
TGTGCCAGCAGCTCGAACCGGGACCCAGGCTATGAGCAGTTCTTC
CASSSNRDPGYEQFF
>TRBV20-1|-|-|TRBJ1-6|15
TGCAGTGCTAGTGGGACCTCGGAGCAAGGGTGGTCCCTCCACTTT
CSASGTSEQGWSLHF
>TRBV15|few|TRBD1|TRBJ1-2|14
TGTGCCACCAGCAGGGACAGGGAGGCCTATGGCTACACCTTC
CATSRDREAYGYTF
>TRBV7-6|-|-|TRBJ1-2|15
TGTGCCAGCAGCTTAGGACCAGGGGAGGGATATGGCTACACCTTC
CASSLGPGEGYGYTF
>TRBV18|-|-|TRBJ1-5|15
TGTGCCAGCTCATGGGGAGGACCTAGCAATCAGCCCCAGCATTTT
CASSWGGPSNQPQHF
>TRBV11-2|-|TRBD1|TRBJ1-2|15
TGTGCCAGCAGCTTAGAGGCAGGGGGCCACTATGGCTACACCTTC
CASSLEAGGHYGYTF
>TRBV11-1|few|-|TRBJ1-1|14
TGTGCCAGCAGCTTAGGCAGGGGTCGATCCGAAGCTTTCTTT
CASSLGRGRSEAFF
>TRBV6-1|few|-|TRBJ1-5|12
TGTGCCAGCCATCCCGAAAATCAGCCCCAGCATTTT
CASHPENQPQHF
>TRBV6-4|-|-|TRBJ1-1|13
TGTGCCAGCAGGAAGGGGGAGAACACTGAAGCTTTCTTT
CASRKGENTEAFF
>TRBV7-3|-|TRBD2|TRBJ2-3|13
TGTGCCAGCAGCTCCCGGACTAGCGCGAACCAGTATTTT
CASSSRTSANQYF
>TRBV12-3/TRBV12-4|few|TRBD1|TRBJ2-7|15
TGTGCCACTAGACAGGGGGCCTACAGCTCCTACGAGCAGTACTTC
CATRQGAYSSYEQYF
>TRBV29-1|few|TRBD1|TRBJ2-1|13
TGCAGCTTTCCGGGACAGGGGTTTGATGAGCAGTTCTTC
CSFPGQGFDEQFF
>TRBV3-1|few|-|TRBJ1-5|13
TGTGCCAGCAGCCGAGCAGGGGATCAGCCCCAGCATTTT
CASSRAGDQPQHF
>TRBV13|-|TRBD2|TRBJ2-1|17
TGTGCCAGCAGCTACGGACTAGCGGGAGGGCCCGAGAATGAGCAGTTCTTC
CASSYGLAGGPENEQFF
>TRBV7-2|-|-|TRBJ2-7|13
TGTGCCAGCAGCCCGGCGGGGAACCGCGAGCAGTACTTC
CASSPAGNREQYF
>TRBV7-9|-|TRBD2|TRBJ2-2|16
TGTGCCAGCAGCTTAGCCACTAGCGGGAGCACCGGGGAGCTGTTTTTT
CASSLATSGSTGELFF
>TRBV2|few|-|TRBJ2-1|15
TGTGCCAGCCAAGTATTTTCACGAAACCACAATGAGCAGTTCTTC
CASQVFSRNHNEQFF
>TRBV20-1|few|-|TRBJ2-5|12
TGCAGTTTTTATGGGGCCGGGGAGACCCAGTACTTC
CSFYGAGETQYF